This entry is about one TCR beta chain. Its antigen is still unknown. These data come from a study of CD8 T cells in Susac syndrome. Whole-study results and caveats: Acknowledgment was made by the study that its TCR sequencing and HLA analysis involved a relatively small number of individuals.

The germline V gene encodes CDR1 MNHEY and CDR2 SVGEGT. The CDR3 totals 15 residues. J was trimmed by 7 bases and V by 6 bases; bases with no gene match: 11. cDNA came from approximately 0.5 to 1 ug RNA primed by random hexamers. TCRdb analysed the immunoSEQ multiplex PCR reads with MiXCR anew, one entry per CDR3 protein. The sample has fewer than 350,000 distinct CDR3 sequences; 92% are singletons. The chain couples TRBV6-2 or TRBV6-3 to TRBJ2-1; TRBD2 matches at 8 bases. Sequencing used CD4+ T cells from PBMCs. The clonotype comes from a human donor with multiple sclerosis. The CDR3 region has the DNA TGTGCCAGCAGCCGCGGGAGGACGAATGGGAATGAGCAGTTCTTC. Translation gives CASSRGRTNGNEQFF.